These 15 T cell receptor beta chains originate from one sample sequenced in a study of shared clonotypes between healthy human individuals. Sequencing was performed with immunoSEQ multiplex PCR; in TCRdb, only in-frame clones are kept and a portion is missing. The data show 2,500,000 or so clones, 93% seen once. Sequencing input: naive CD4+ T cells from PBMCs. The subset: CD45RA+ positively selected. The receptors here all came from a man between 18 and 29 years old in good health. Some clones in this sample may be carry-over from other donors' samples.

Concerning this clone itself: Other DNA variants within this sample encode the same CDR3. CDR3 DNA sequence: TGTGCCAGCAGCTTAGGTGTGTCGGGGAACACTGAAGCTTTCTTT. Amino acids: CASSLGVSGNTEAFF. The chain couples TRBV7-2 to TRBJ1-1; D gene uncertain. The CDR3 loop spans 15 amino acids. V dropped 1 base and J dropped 1 base, with 10 bases sitting between them. The germline CDR1 and CDR2 sequences are SGHTA and FQGNSA.

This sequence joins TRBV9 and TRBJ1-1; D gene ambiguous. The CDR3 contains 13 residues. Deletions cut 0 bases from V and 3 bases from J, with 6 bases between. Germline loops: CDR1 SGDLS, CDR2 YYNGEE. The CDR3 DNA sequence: TGTGCCAGCAGCGTAGGGACGGACACTGAAGCTTTCTTT. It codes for CASSVGTDTEAFF.

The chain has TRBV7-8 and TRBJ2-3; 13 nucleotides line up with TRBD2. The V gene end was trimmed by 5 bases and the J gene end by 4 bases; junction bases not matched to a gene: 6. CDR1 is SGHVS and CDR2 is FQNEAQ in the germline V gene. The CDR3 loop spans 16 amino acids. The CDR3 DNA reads TGTGCCAGCAGCCGAGGACTAGCGGGAGTAGCAGATACGCAGTATTTT. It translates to CASSRGLAGVADTQYF.

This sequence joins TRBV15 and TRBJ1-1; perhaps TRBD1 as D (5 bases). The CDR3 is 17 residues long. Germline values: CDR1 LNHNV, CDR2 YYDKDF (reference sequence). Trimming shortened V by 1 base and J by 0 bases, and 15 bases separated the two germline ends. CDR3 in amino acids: CATSRGDGRGMNTEAFF. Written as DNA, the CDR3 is TGTGCCACCAGCAGAGGTGATGGGAGGGGAATGAACACTGAAGCTTTCTTT.

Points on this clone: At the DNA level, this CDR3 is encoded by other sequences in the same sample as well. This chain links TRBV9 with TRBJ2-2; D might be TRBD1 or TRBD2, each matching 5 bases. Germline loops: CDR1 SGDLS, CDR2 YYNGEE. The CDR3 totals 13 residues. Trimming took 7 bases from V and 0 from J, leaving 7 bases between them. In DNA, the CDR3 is TGTGCCAGCTCGGGACCGAACACCGGGGAGCTGTTTTTT. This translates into CASSGPNTGELFF.

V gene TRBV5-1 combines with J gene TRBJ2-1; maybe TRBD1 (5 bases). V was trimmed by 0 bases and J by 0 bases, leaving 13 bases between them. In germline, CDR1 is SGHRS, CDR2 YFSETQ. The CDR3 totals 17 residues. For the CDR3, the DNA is TGCGCCAGCAGCTTGGAAGGGGCCCTGAGCTCCTACAATGAGCAGTTCTTC. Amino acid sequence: CASSLEGALSSYNEQFF.

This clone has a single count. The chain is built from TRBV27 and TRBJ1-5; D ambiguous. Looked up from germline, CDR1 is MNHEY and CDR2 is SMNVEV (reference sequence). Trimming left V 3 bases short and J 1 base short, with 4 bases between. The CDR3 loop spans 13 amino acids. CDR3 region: CASSFDSNQPQHF. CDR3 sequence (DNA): TGTGCCAGCAGTTTCGACAGCAATCAGCCCCAGCATTTT.

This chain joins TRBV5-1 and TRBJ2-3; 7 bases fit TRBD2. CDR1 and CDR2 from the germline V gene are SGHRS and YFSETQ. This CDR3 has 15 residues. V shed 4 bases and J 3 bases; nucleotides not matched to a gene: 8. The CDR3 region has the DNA TGCGCCAGCAGCCCGCTAGCGGAGAGAACAGATACGCAGTATTTT. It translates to CASSPLAERTDTQYF.

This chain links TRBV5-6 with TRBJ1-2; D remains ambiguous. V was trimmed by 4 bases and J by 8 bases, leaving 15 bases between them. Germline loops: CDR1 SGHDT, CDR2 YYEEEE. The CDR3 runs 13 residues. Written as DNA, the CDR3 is TGTGCCAGCAGCCGGTGGACCGGGGAAGGCTACACCTTC. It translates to CASSRWTGEGYTF.

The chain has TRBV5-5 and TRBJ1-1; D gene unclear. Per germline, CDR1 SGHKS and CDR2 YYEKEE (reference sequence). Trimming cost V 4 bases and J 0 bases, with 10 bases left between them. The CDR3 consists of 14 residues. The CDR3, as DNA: TGTGCCAGCAGCCCCTTGGCCTTGAACACTGAAGCTTTCTTT. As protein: CASSPLALNTEAFF. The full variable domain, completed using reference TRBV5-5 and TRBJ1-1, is DAGVTQSPTHLIKTRGQQVTLRCSPISGHKSVSWYQQVLGQGPQFIFQYYEKEERGRGNFPDRFSARQFPNYSSELNVNALLLGDSALYLCASSPLALNTEAFFGQGTRLTVV.

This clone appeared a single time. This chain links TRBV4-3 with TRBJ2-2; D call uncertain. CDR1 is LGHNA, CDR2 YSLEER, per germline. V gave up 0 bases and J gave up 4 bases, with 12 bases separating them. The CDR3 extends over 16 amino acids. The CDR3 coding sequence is TGCGCCAGCAGCCAAGAATGGCGCGGAGCCACCGGGGAGCTGTTTTTT. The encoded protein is CASSQEWRGATGELFF.

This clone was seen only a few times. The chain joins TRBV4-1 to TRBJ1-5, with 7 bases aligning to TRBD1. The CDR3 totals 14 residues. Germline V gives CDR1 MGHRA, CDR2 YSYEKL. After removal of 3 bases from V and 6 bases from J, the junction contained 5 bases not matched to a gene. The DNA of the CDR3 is TGCGCCAGCAGCCATGGGACAGTCGGTCAGCCCCAGCATTTT. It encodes CASSHGTVGQPQHF.

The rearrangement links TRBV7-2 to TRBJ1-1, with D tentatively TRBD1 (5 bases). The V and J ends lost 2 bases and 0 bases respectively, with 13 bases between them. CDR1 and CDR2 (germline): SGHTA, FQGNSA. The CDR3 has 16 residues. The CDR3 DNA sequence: TGTGCCAGCAGCTTACTTGGGGGGTCTGTGAACACTGAAGCTTTCTTT. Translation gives CASSLLGGSVNTEAFF. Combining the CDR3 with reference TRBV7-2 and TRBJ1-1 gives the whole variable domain GAGVSQSPSNKVTEKGKDVELRCDPISGHTALYWYRQSLGQGLEFLIYFQGNSAPDKSGLPSDRFSAERTGGSVSTLTIQRTQQEDSAVYLCASSLLGGSVNTEAFFGQGTRLTVV.

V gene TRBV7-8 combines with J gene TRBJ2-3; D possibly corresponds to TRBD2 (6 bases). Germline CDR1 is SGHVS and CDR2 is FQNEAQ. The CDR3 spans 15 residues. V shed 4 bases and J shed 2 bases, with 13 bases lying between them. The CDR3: CASSWRLGYTDTQYF. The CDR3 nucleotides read TGTGCCAGCAGCTGGAGACTAGGGTACACAGATACGCAGTATTTT.

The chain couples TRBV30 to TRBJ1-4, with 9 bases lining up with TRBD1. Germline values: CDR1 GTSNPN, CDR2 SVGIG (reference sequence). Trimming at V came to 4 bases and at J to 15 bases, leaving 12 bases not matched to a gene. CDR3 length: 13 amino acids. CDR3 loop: CAWTHTGGGWVFF. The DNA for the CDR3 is TGTGCCTGGACCCACACAGGGGGCGGTTGGGTGTTTTTT.